These 28 T cell receptor beta chains were all obtained from the same sample, sequenced in a study of shared clonotypes between healthy human individuals. Sequencing used immunoSEQ multiplex PCR; TCRdb keeps in-frame clones, though not all of them. Among under 2,500,000 clones listed, 95% were seen once. Sequencing was done on a sample of naive CD4+ T cells sorted from blood. The subset here: CD45RA+ positively selected. The receptors derive from a young man in good health.

The V and J genes are TRBV4-3 and TRBJ1-4; 9 bases align to TRBD1. Unmatched junction bases numbered 8, after V lost 3 bases and J lost 3 bases. Germline CDR1 reads LGHNA; CDR2 reads YSLEER. This CDR3 contains 17 residues. CDR3 bases: TGCGCCAGCAGCCACCTCCCGGGACAGGGACCTAATGAAAAACTGTTTTTT. Translating it yields CASSHLPGQGPNEKLFF.

CDR3 nucleotide sequence: TGTGCCAGCAGTTTATCGATCGGACCCCCAAGGAACTCCTATAATTCACCCCTCCACTTT. It yields the protein CASSLSIGPPRNSYNSPLHF. The chain is built from TRBV27 and TRBJ1-6; the D is unclear. Trimming removed 0 bases at V and 0 bases at J, with 18 bases between. The CDR3 contains 20 residues. Germline values: CDR1 MNHEY, CDR2 SMNVEV (reference sequence).

This clone appeared once. CDR3 bases: TGTGCCAGAAGCTTGGCCGGAGCGGGTCCGAACACCGGGGAGCTGTTTTTT. This translates into CARSLAGAGPNTGELFF. This chain uses TRBV5-3 with TRBJ2-2; possibly TRBD2 for D (6 bases). TRBV5-3 is assigned to the ORF class and has an uncertain function. The CDR3 covers 17 residues. Trimming removed 0 bases at V and 0 bases at J, with 12 bases between.

The J gene is TRBJ2-7, the V gene TRBV6-5, with D possibly being TRBD1 (5 bases). CDR1 is MNHEY and CDR2 is SVGAGI in the germline V gene. Trimming pared 4 bases from V and 4 bases from J, leaving 14 bases between. The CDR3 sequence is 14 residues long. CDR3 bases: TGTGCCAGCAGTTTAGGGGCGGTAGGGTACGAGCAGTACTTC. Amino acids: CASSLGAVGYEQYF.

V and J are TRBV19 and TRBJ1-2; unclear D gene. The germline V gene has CDR1 LNHDA and CDR2 SQIVND (reference sequence). The CDR3 length is 15 residues. The V end was cut by 1 base, the J end by 2 bases, with 11 bases between. CDR3 in amino acids: CASSIVGETNYGYTF. The CDR3 DNA reads as TGTGCCAGTAGTATAGTCGGGGAGACCAACTATGGCTACACCTTC.

The gene calls are TRBV9 and TRBJ2-2, with 10 bases identical to TRBD1. The length of the CDR3 is 17 residues. V lost 3 bases and J lost 4; bases outside the gene matches: 9. CDR1 is SGDLS and CDR2 is YYNGEE in the germline V gene. The DNA for the CDR3 is TGTGCCAGCAGCGATTCGACAGGGGGCATGGTCACCGGGGAGCTGTTTTTT. Its translation: CASSDSTGGMVTGELFF.

The rearrangement links TRBV18 to TRBJ1-5, with D hard to call. The CDR3 consists of 15 residues. Germline V gene sequence: CDR1 KGHSH, CDR2 LQKENI. Trimming stripped 0 bases from V and 5 bases from J, with 11 bases between. The CDR3 protein is CASSPPNGRDQPQHF. The CDR3 DNA follows: TGTGCCAGCTCACCACCCAACGGTCGCGATCAGCCCCAGCATTTT. The entire variable domain, with the rest obtained from reference TRBV18 and TRBJ1-5, is as follows: NAGVMQNPRHLVRRRGQEARLRCSPMKGHSHVYWYRQLPEEGLKFMVYLQKENIIDESGMPKERFSAEFPKEGPSILRIQQVVRGDSAAYFCASSPPNGRDQPQHFGDGTRLSIL.

This chain links TRBV18 with TRBJ2-1, with TRBD2 matching 15 bases. V lost 0 bases to trimming and J lost 7 bases; unmatched junction nucleotides: 1. The CDR3 loop spans 16 amino acids. Per germline, CDR1 KGHSH and CDR2 LQKENI. DNA for the CDR3: TGTGCCAGCTCACCACCAGGGACTAGCGGGAGGAATGAGCAGTTCTTC. This encodes CASSPPGTSGRNEQFF.

The chain employs TRBV18 and TRBJ2-2; TRBD1 is a possible D gene (5 bases). CDR1 is KGHSH, CDR2 LQKENI, per germline. The CDR3 totals 14 residues. V dropped 3 bases and J dropped 4 bases, with 9 bases sitting between them. CDR3 loop: CASSPKQATGELFF. The CDR3, as DNA: TGTGCCAGCTCACCGAAACAGGCCACCGGGGAGCTGTTTTTT.

V usage is TRBV6-6 and J usage is TRBJ1-3; weak D call: TRBD1 (6 bases). V dropped 2 bases and J dropped 3 bases, with 11 bases sitting between them. The CDR3 length is 15 residues. CDR1 and CDR2 from the germline V gene are MNHNY and SVGAGI (reference sequence). The CDR3 loop is CASSYGGSVGNTIYF. CDR3 DNA: TGTGCCAGCAGTTACGGGGGCTCGGTTGGAAACACCATATATTTT.

The chain carries TRBV29-1 and TRBJ2-3; tentative D call: TRBD2 (5 bases). Trimming took off 2 bases at V and 3 bases at J, with 12 bases between the two ends. Germline V gene lookup returns CDR1 SQVTM and CDR2 ANQGSEA. The length of the CDR3 is 14 residues. This chain's CDR3 is CSVEPSGRTDTQYF. The CDR3 DNA is TGCAGCGTTGAACCGAGCGGCCGAACAGATACGCAGTATTTT.

The chain joins TRBV10-3 to TRBJ2-1; the match to TRBD2 covers 9 bases. With 2 bases clipped from V and 5 bases from J, the junction kept 4 bases outside the gene matches. This CDR3 has 15 amino acids. Germline V gene lookup returns CDR1 ENHRY and CDR2 SYGVKD. CDR3 in amino acids: CAISEPQRGDNEQFF. The CDR3 DNA reads as TGTGCCATCAGTGAGCCCCAGCGGGGGGACAATGAGCAGTTCTTC.

The chain carries TRBV6-5 and TRBJ1-1, with TRBD1 matching over 8 bases. CDR1 is MNHEY and CDR2 is SVGAGI in the germline V gene. The CDR3 totals 12 residues. The ends lost 7 bases at V and 11 bases at J; junction bases unmatched: 9. CDR3 nucleotide sequence: TGTGCCAGCAAATCGGCAGGGGGCGCCGCTTTCTTT. Amino acids: CASKSAGGAAFF.

This chain links TRBV6-5 with TRBJ1-4; D call uncertain. V was clipped by 0 bases and J by 8 bases, with 10 bases between them. The CDR3 consists of 14 residues. Germline V lookup: CDR1 MNHEY, CDR2 SVGAGI. In DNA, the CDR3 is TGTGCCAGCAGTTACTCCGTTTCGGGGGAAAAACTGTTTTTT. Encoded protein: CASSYSVSGEKLFF.

This sequence joins TRBV9 and TRBJ2-2; TRBD1 agrees at 8 bases. J gave up 2 bases and V 5 bases, and 8 bases lay outside the gene matches. CDR3 length: 16 residues. From germline, CDR1 is SGDLS and CDR2 YYNGEE. The CDR3 region is CASSGPGQANTGELFF. CDR3 DNA sequence: TGTGCCAGCAGTGGACCGGGACAGGCAAACACCGGGGAGCTGTTTTTT.

To note about this clone: Other DNA sequences in the sample encode the same CDR3. J is TRBJ2-6 and V is TRBV7-9; D is ambiguous. V was trimmed by 1 base and J by 3 bases, leaving 10 bases between them. This CDR3 spans 16 amino acids. Germline lookup yields CDR1 SEHNR and CDR2 FQNEAQ (reference sequence). This chain's CDR3 is CASSLGRNSGANVLTF. The CDR3 bases are TGTGCCAGCAGCTTAGGACGAAATAGTGGGGCCAACGTCCTGACTTTC.

V gene TRBV12-2 combines with J gene TRBJ2-1; the table's D gene call, TRBD1, was not cross checked with the DNA. TRBV12-2 is shown as a pseudogene. The CDR3 has 15 residues. The CDR3, as DNA: TGTGCAAGTCGCTTGGGACAGGGGTCCTACAATGAGCAGTTCTTC. This encodes CASRLGQGSYNEQFF.

V gene TRBV30 combines with J gene TRBJ1-6, with D possibly matching TRBD1 (5 bases). Looked up from germline, CDR1 is GTSNPN and CDR2 is SVGIG (reference sequence). The CDR3 totals 12 residues. Trimming cost V 3 bases and J 8 bases, with 8 bases left between them. The CDR3 sequence is CAWRDIYSPLHF. CDR3 DNA: TGTGCCTGGAGGGACATATATTCACCCCTCCACTTT.

V is TRBV10-3 and J is TRBJ2-5; D uncertain. V was cut by 5 bases and J by 2 bases, with 9 bases left in between. CDR3 length: 13 amino acids. Germline values: CDR1 ENHRY, CDR2 SYGVKD. The DNA of the CDR3 is TGTGCCATCAGTATGGGCGTTCAAGAGACCCAGTACTTC. The encoded protein is CAISMGVQETQYF.

CDR3 DNA sequence: TGTGCCAGCAGCCTGGGACAGGGGACGCGCAATGAGCAGTTCTTC. Translation gives CASSLGQGTRNEQFF. The chain carries TRBV5-4 and TRBJ2-1; 10 nucleotides match TRBD1. The V segment lost 4 bases and the J segment 6 bases; nucleotides outside the gene matches: 7. The CDR3 sequence is 15 residues long. CDR1 and CDR2 from the germline V gene are SGHNT and YYREEE (reference sequence).

The chain joins TRBV9 to TRBJ2-1; the D gene is possibly TRBD1 (6 bases). The CDR3 spans 15 residues. In germline, CDR1 is SGDLS, CDR2 YYNGEE. V was trimmed by 4 bases and J by 2 bases, leaving 13 bases between them. DNA for the CDR3: TGTGCCAGCAGCCGTGGACAGACGCCCTACAATGAGCAGTTCTTC. Amino acid sequence: CASSRGQTPYNEQFF.

Turning to this clone: Other DNA sequences in this sample translate to the same CDR3. This chain connects TRBV9 to TRBJ2-1, with TRBD2 matching over 11 bases. Germline-derived CDR1 and CDR2 are SGDLS and YYNGEE. V lost 2 bases and J lost 4; bases outside the gene matches: 2. CDR3 size: 15 residues. CDR3 DNA sequence: TGTGCCAGCAGCGTCACTAGCGGGGGATACAATGAGCAGTTCTTC. Amino acids: CASSVTSGGYNEQFF. The whole variable domain, remainder taken from reference TRBV9 and TRBJ2-1, is DSGVTQTPKHLITATGQRVTLRCSPRSGDLSVYWYQQSLDQGLQFLIQYYNGEERAKGNILERFSAQQFPDLHSELNLSSLELGDSALYFCASSVTSGGYNEQFFGPGTRLTVL.

The chain employs TRBV10-3 and TRBJ2-5; TRBD2 matches 8 bases. Unmatched junction bases numbered 7, after V lost 4 bases and J lost 3 bases. Germline V gene sequence: CDR1 ENHRY, CDR2 SYGVKD. The CDR3 totals 15 residues. The CDR3 region has the DNA TGTGCCATCAGTGGTGGCGGGGGGTCAGAAGAGACCCAGTACTTC. Translated: CAISGGGGSEETQYF.

V is TRBV2 and J is TRBJ2-7; 9 bases map to TRBD2. Germline V gene lookup returns CDR1 SNHLY and CDR2 FYNNEI. The J segment lost 6 bases and the V segment lost 6 bases, leaving 15 bases of the junction unmatched. The CDR3 is made up of 16 amino acids. The DNA of the CDR3 is TGTGCCAGCAGCCTCAGGGAGGGACTAGCTGTCTTCGAGCAGTACTTC. Residues: CASSLREGLAVFEQYF.

The chain's CDR3 is CASSEGSTGWWTNEKLFF. The CDR3 DNA reads as TGTGCCAGCAGTGAAGGCAGCACAGGGTGGTGGACTAATGAAAAACTGTTTTTT. The chain combines TRBV2 with TRBJ1-4; tentative D call: TRBD1 (6 bases). Trimming took 1 base from V and 2 from J, leaving 17 bases between them. The CDR3 is 18 amino acids. Germline V lookup: CDR1 SNHLY, CDR2 FYNNEI.

The chain carries TRBV6-1 and TRBJ1-5; possible D gene TRBD1, 6 bases. The CDR3 covers 15 residues. V was cut by 8 bases and J by 0 bases, with 14 bases left in between. The germline CDR1 and CDR2 sequences are MNHNS and SASEGT. The CDR3 DNA reads TGTGCCAGCTCGAACAGGGACTCTAGCAATCAGCCCCAGCATTTT. Translation: CASSNRDSSNQPQHF.

The J gene is TRBJ2-1, the V gene TRBV5-1, with a possible D match to TRBD2 (6 bases). Germline CDR1 is SGHRS and CDR2 is YFSETQ. The CDR3 extends over 16 amino acids. The V end was cut by 0 bases, the J end by 4 bases, with 14 bases between. CDR3: CASSLASRLGYNEQFF. The CDR3 DNA sequence: TGCGCCAGCAGCTTGGCCTCCCGACTAGGGTACAATGAGCAGTTCTTC. The full variable domain, its missing parts supplied by reference TRBV5-1 and TRBJ2-1, is KAGVTQTPRYLIKTRGQQVTLSCSPISGHRSVSWYQQTPGQGLQFLFEYFSETQRNKGNFPGRFSGRQFSNSRSEMNVSTLELGDSALYLCASSLASRLGYNEQFFGPGTRLTVL.

This sequence joins TRBV2 and TRBJ2-5; 8 bases align to TRBD1. The CDR3 contains 14 residues. V was clipped by 3 bases and J by 4 bases; unmatched bases: 4. Germline loops: CDR1 SNHLY, CDR2 FYNNEI. The CDR3 region is CASSEGTGIETQYF. CDR3 DNA: TGTGCCAGCAGTGAGGGGACAGGAATAGAGACCCAGTACTTC.